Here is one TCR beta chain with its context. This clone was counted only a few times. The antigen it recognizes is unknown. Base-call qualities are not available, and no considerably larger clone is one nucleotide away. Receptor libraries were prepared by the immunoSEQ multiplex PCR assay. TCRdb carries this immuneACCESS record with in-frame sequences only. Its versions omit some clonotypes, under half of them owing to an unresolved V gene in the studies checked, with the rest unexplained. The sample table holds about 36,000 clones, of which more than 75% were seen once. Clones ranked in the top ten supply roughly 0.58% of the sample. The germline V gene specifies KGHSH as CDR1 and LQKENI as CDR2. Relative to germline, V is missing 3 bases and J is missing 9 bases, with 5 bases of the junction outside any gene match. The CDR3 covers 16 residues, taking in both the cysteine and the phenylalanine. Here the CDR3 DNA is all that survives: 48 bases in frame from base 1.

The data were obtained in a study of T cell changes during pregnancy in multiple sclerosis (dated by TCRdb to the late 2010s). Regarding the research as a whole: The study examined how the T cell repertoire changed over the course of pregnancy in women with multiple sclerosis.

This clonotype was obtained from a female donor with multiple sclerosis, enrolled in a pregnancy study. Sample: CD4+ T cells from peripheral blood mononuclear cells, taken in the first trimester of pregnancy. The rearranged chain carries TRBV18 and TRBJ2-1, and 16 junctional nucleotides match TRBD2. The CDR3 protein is CASSPGLAGGQVEQFF. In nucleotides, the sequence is TGTGCCAGCTCACCGGGACTAGCGGGAGGGCAAGTTGAGCAGTTCTTC.